This T cell receptor beta chain was obtained from a study of blood T cell repertoires in COVID-19 (dated by TCRdb to the early 2020s). The study in broad terms: Collaborator samples came from the United States, Italy and Spain and covered acute and convalescent phases of COVID-19. Subjects who had been exposed to COVID-19, were actively infected with it, or had recovered from it provided the deeply sampled blood TCRbeta repertoires that made up the dataset. Where HLA class I and class II types were available, the types were taken from metadata supplied by the sample provider, not from assay-based typing. A freely available public database, intended as a resource for researchers studying the immune response to SARS-CoV-2, is where the repertoires were released. Samples were obtained from the ongoing ImmuneRACE study (first 160 participants) and from approximately 1,200 subjects provided by 6 global collaborators. The prospective study material was composed of cDNA or gDNA derived from T cells, B-cell-depleted T cells, or PBMCs. The sample metadata nearly always contained a de-identified subject ID, COVID-19 status, age in years and sex.

The full study reports these points: How much clinical and demographic metadata was included differed by source and by participant, and the metadata was provided uncurated.

Participants in the prospective study were enrolled through a virtual design, were aged about 18 to 100 years, and lived in under 25 United States geographic areas. Cohort assignment in the prospective study relied on participant-reported clinical history from a screening survey and a study questionnaire. For ImmuneRACE Cohort 3, a participant was defined as recovered based on two consecutive negative NP/OP PCR tests, clearance by a healthcare professional, or resolution of symptoms. Mobile phlebotomists in the prospective study collected whole blood, serum and a nasopharyngeal or oropharyngeal swab from every participant. Over an approximately two-month period, participants in the prospective study had the option of providing additional blood draws and questionnaires. Prospective study blood samples were shipped either frozen or at room temperature before DNA extraction. The immunoSEQ Assay, a bias-controlled multiplex PCR, was used to amplify TCRbeta CDR3 regions from genomic DNA. As for how the authors treated the data: Within the assay, amplification of reference gene primers was used to estimate how many nucleated cells each sample contained. To quantify the absolute abundance of each unique TCRbeta CDR3 rearrangement, sequence reads were collapsed and filtered. For each sample, productive Simpson clonality was calculated by taking the square root of Simpson's diversity index across productive rearrangements. TCRdb provides this immuneACCESS table in a form limited to in-frame rearrangements. Some clones are lacking; in checked studies, under half of them reflect an unresolved V gene, and why the rest are absent is not known. From that table come the V and J calls and clone size; the DNA was used to work out D and trimming. Recorded for this sample are 200,000 to 250,000 clones; under 90% of them occurred a single time. Under 2% of the sample lies in the top ten.

CDR1 MNHEY and CDR2 SVGAGI are derived from the germline V gene. Measured from the cysteine to the phenylalanine, the CDR3 is 14 residues long. Kept here is only the CDR3 DNA, which spans 42 bases and is read in frame from base 1. After removal of 6 bases from V and 11 bases from J, the junction retains 11 bases not matched to a gene. This clone was detected once. Its antigen target is currently unknown. Nothing much larger sits one base from this clone, and base qualities are not available. This TCR came from a man in his 60s who had recovered from COVID-19. Sequencing input: PBMCs or T cells enriched from blood (not recorded which). The receptor chain draws on TRBV6-5 and TRBJ1-1, and 11 junctional nucleotides match TRBD1. The base sequence is TGTGCCAGCAGGCCCGGACAGGGGGCGCCGGGCGCTTTCTTT. Its translation is CASRPGQGAPGAFF.